This TCR beta chain was captured by sequencing in a study of CXCR3-negative and CXCR3-positive naive CD8 T cells (dated by TCRdb to 2018 to 2020). In the study overall: In total, about 130 million TRB reads were obtained, which works out to roughly 1.5 +/- 0.3 million reads per library. Diversity and physicochemical repertoire analyses were performed on 11 donors pooled from two independent experiments. For the TRBV-TRBJ cluster analysis, the naive subsets came from about five donors, while the memory cells came from 3 donors.

For each CD8+ T cell subset, flow sorting was done in triplicate, and 300,000 or so cells per subset went directly into RLT lysis buffer. Naive CD8+ T cells were defined stringently as CD45RO-CCR7+CD27+CD95- to exclude memory contaminants. Peripheral blood mononuclear cells were isolated from buffy coats by standard density gradient centrifugation. Naive CXCR3-negative and CXCR3-positive CD8+ T cells were flow-sorted using a FACSAria III. Total RNA was extracted from sorted cells using an RNeasy Mini Kit. The data were produced on a NextSeq 550. The Human TCR Profiling Kit (MiLaboratory) was used to make UMI-labeled 5' RACE TRB cDNA libraries. cDNA synthesis used the entire amount of extracted RNA, and PCR amplification then used the entire amount of cDNA produced. Libraries were prepared in parallel using an identical number of PCR cycles. On the authors' methods: About 50,000 +/- 10,000 unique UMI-labeled TRB cDNA molecules per library were extracted with MIGEC and MiXCR, with at least two reads per UMI required. On average, each library contained roughly 40,000 +/- 10,000 functional in-frame TRB CDR3 nucleotide clonotypes without stop codons. After each sample was downsampled to 5000 UMI-labeled TRB molecules, VDJtools was used to calculate diversity metrics such as normalized Shannon-Wiener and Chao1. VDJtools computed clonotype-size-weighted physicochemical properties of the central five CDR3 residues: interaction energy, strength, volume and Kidera factor 4. Based on TCRdb reprocessing of the reads, there is one entry per CDR3 protein sequence, and DNA is missing. The V and J calls were determined by TCRdb, not by the authors. For this sample, the table gives over 70,000 distinct CDR3 sequences. Of the sample, around 1% is held by the ten largest clones.

Details on this clonotype: Its antigen is still unknown.

Here is what the overall study found, with its caveats: Naive CXCR3-negative and CXCR3-positive cells from the same donor showed similar TRBV-TRBJ usage, whereas memory cells showed distinct patterns. Because surface CD5, which has been linked to self-reactivity in mice, was comparable between naive subsets, TCR interaction strength was also inferred from TRB CDR3 physicochemical properties. CXCR3 expression partially decreased after cryopreservation, so most assays used freshly isolated PBMCs. TRB CDR3s from CXCR3-positive naive cells showed higher hydrophobicity (lower Kidera factor 4), lower energy, and higher strength and volume indices than CXCR3-negative naive cells. Repertoire diversity was comparably high in both naive subsets but much lower in memory CD8+ T cells.

Spanning cysteine to phenylalanine, the CDR3 consists of 18 amino acids. Only the protein is available. The germline V gene encodes CDR1 ENHRY and CDR2 SYGVKD. The source is a human donor in good health. Some clones in this sample may be carry-over from other donors' samples. The receptor chain draws on TRBV10-3 and TRBJ2-1; with no DNA, the TCRdb D assignment of TRBD1 cannot be verified. Specimen: naive CXCR3- CD8+ T cells from blood. According to the study, the label for this sample's cell subset or site signals: CD45RO-CCR7+CD27+CD95- naive CD8+ T cells lacking CXCR3 (TNR3-). CDR3 reads: CAISSPGSGTGVGNEQFF.